This TCR beta chain was sequenced for a study of blood T cells in healthy people across ages (dated by TCRdb to between 2015 and 2016). Regarding the research as a whole: Template switching captured roughly one uniquely barcoded TCR beta cDNA molecule per two T cells in model experiments. Four age groups were formed from the donors: young (average about 17 years), middle-aged (just under 40), aged (over 55) and long-lived (around 82). To avoid experimental bias, donors of different ages were distributed randomly across sequencing lanes. The study analyzed two additional independent replicas of 1 million unique cDNA reads from the same blood draw for two donors, one aged 18 to 30 and one aged 80 or older. The study measured age-related changes in TCR beta repertoire diversity using deep sequencing normalized with unique cDNA molecular identifiers. The paper's findings and limits, for the study overall: Total diversity estimates from one million sequenced T cells were considered lower bounds and underestimates. Because profiling used bulk unsorted PBMCs, naive and antigen-experienced compartments could not be compared conclusively. Observed TCR beta diversity per million T cells fell roughly linearly with age, and a significant reduction was already apparent by age around 40. The CMV infection status of donors was not known, potentially confounding age-related changes in expanded clonotypes. There was a strong correlation between observed TCR beta diversity and the percentage of naive T cells measured by flow cytometry. Compared with the aged group, more naive CD4+ T cells, fewer expanded clones and increased TCR diversity were shown by the long-lived group, suggesting age selection.

Systemically healthy Caucasian individuals from Russia, roughly 40 in total and aged about 6 to 100 years, were included as donors. Each donor gave 9.5 to 10 milliliters of peripheral blood, drawn into EDTA-treated Vacutainer tubes. PBMCs were isolated by Ficoll-Paque density-gradient centrifugation, with at least 6 million obtained per sample. Total RNA, at least 6 micrograms per sample, was extracted from PBMCs with Trizol reagent. For every donor, flow cytometry on a PBMC aliquot measured the percentage of naive CD45RAhigh/CD27high T cells. This clonotype was detected many times. Its antigen is unknown. No quality values exist for individual bases; no much larger clone is one base distant. The CDR3 spans 14 residues, from the cysteine through the phenylalanine. Only the CDR3 region is kept as DNA, spanning 42 bases read in frame from base 1. From a lookup of the germline V gene, CDR1 and CDR2 are SGDLS and YYNGEE. V and J lose 2 bases and 4 bases, and a span of 10 bases separates them.

Library preparation employed 5' RACE. The data were produced on an Illumina HiSeq 2500. A second PCR of about 6 to 11 cycles was run with a J-beta primer mix and a sample-barcoded 5' primer. A unique molecular identifier was introduced onto each TCR beta cDNA molecule by a template-switch 5' adaptor carrying 12 random nucleotides. Each sample yielded at least 3 million CDR3-containing paired-end reads. All of the RNA was converted into first-strand cDNA using the Mint cDNA synthesis kit, with a TRBC-specific oligonucleotide serving as the primer. All cDNA was treated with uracil-DNA glycosylase and then went through a first 18-cycle PCR with the universal primers M1SS and BC2_uni_R. The authors' pipeline ran thus. For normalization, 1 million high-quality reads, each with a distinct molecular identifier, were randomly selected from each sample. Instead of being binned into consensus sequences, reads with shared molecular identifiers were discarded. CDR3 identification, clonotype clustering and error correction used MiTCR with a Q25 quality threshold and the strictest error-elimination algorithm. A nonparametric unseen species model with Euler transformation was used to estimate a lower bound on total TCR beta diversity. The raw public data were reprocessed by TCRdb itself: fastp quality trimming at Q25, MiXCR clonotype calling, in-frame beta chains only. Rows are unified per CDR3 protein, each entry keeping the most common DNA and genes. The V and J calls were determined by TCRdb, not by the authors. This sample lists about 640,000 distinct CDR3 sequences; 40% to 45% were detected once. Together, the top ten hold approximately 31% of the sample.

The sequence came from a man older than 75 in good health. Sequencing input: blood. The sequence links TRBV9 to TRBJ2-1, and the D gene may be TRBD2, 6 bases matching. The CDR3 loop reads CASSVGTFYNEQFF. The nucleotide sequence is given as TGTGCCAGCAGCGTTGGGACTTTTTACAATGAGCAGTTCTTC.